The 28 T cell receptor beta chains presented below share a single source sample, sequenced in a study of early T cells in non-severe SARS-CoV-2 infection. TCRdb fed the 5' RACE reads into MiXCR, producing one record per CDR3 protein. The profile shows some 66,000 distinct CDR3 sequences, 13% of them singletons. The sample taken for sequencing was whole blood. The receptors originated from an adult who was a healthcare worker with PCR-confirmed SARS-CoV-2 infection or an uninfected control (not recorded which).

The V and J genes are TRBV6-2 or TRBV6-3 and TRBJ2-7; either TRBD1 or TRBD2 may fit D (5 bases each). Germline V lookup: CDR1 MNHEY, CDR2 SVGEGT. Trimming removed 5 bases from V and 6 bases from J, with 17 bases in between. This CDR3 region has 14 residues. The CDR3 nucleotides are TGTGCCAGCAGTCGGGACGGTTCCCTCCGCGAGCAGTACTTC. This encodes CASSRDGSLREQYF.

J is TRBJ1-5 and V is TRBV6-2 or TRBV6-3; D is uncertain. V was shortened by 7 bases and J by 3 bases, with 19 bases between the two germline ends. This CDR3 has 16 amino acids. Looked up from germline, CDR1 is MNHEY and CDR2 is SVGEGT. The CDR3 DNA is TGTGCCAGCAACCCCCAAGCGGGTATTTCCAATCAGCCCCAGCATTTT. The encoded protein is CASNPQAGISNQPQHF.

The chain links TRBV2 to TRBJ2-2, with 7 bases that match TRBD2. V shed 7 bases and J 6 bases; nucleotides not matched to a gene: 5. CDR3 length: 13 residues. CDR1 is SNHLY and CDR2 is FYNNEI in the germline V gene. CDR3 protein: CASTREKAGELFF. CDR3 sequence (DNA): TGTGCCAGCACGCGGGAGAAGGCCGGGGAGCTGTTTTTT.

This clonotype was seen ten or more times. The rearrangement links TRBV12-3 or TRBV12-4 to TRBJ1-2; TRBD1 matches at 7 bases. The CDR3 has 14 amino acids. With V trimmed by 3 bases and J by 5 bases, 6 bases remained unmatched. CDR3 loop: CASSFGRGGYGYTF. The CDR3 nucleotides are TGTGCCAGCAGTTTTGGCAGGGGGGGATATGGCTACACCTTC.

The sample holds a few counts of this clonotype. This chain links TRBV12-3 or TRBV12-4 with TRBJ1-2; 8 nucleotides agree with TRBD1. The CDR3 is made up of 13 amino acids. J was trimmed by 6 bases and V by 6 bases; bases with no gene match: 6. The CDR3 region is CASSLTGVDGYTF. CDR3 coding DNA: TGTGCCAGCAGCCTGACAGGGGTCGATGGCTACACCTTC.

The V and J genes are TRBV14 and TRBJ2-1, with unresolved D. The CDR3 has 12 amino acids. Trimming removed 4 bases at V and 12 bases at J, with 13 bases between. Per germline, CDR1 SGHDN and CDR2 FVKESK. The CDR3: CASSPDRSSQFF. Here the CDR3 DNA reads TGTGCCAGCAGCCCAGATAGGAGTTCGCAGTTCTTC.

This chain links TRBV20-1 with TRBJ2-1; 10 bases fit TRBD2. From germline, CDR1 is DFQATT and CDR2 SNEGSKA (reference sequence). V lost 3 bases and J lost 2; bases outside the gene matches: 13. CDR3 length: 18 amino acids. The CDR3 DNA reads TGCAGTGCTAGTAAGCTAGCGGGAGTGTGGGCCACCTACAATGAGCAGTTCTTC. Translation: CSASKLAGVWATYNEQFF.

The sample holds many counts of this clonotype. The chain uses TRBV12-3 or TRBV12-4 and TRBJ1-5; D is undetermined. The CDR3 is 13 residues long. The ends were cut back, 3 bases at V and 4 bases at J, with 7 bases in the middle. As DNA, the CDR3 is TGTGCCAGCAGTTTTAATCAAAATCAGCCCCAGCATTTT. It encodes CASSFNQNQPQHF.

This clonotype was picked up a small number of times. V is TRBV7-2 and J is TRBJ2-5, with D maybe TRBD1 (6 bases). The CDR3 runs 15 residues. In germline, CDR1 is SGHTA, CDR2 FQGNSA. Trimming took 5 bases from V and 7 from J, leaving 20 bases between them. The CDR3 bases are TGTGCCAGCAGCCGCGACCACAGGGCTGCGGGGACCCAGTACTTC. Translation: CASSRDHRAAGTQYF.

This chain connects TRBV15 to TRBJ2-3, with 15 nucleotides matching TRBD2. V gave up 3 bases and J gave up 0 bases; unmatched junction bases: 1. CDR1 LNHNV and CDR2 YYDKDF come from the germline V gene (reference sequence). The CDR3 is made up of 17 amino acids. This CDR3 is CATSSGLAGGSTDTQYF. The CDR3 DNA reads TGTGCCACCAGCAGCGGACTAGCGGGGGGGAGCACAGATACGCAGTATTTT.

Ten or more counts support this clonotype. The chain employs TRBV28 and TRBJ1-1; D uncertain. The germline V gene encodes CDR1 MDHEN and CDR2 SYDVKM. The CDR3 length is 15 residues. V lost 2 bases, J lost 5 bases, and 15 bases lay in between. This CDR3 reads CASSLVTVSRTEAFF. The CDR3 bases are TGTGCCAGCAGTTTAGTAACAGTATCGCGGACTGAAGCTTTCTTT.

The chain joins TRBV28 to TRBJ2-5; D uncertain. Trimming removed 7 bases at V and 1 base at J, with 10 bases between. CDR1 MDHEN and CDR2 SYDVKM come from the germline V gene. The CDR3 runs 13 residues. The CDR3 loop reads CASIRSAQETQYF. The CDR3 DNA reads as TGTGCCAGCATACGGAGCGCCCAAGAGACCCAGTACTTC.

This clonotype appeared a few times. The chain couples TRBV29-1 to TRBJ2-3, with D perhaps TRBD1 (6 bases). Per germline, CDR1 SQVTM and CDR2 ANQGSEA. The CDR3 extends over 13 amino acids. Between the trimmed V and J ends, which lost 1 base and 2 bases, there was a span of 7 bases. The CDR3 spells CSVEGQDTDTQYF. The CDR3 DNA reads TGCAGCGTTGAAGGACAGGACACAGATACGCAGTATTTT.

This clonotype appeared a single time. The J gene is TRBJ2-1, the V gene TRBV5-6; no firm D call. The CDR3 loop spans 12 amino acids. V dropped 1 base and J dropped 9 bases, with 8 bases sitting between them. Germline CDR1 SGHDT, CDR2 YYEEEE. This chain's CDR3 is CASSLKTGEQFF. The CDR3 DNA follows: TGTGCCAGCAGCTTGAAGACCGGTGAGCAGTTCTTC.

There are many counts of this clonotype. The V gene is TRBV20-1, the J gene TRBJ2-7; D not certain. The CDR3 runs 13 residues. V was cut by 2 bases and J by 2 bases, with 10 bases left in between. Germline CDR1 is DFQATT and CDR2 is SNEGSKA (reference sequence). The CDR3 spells CSARSIQAYEQYF. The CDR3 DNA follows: TGCAGTGCTAGATCGATCCAGGCCTACGAGCAGTACTTC.

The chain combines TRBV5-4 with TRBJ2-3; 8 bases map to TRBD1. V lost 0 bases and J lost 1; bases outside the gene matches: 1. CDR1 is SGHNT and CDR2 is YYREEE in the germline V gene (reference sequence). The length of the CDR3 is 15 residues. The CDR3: CASSLDRGGTDTQYF. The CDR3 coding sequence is TGTGCCAGCAGCTTGGACAGGGGGGGCACAGATACGCAGTATTTT. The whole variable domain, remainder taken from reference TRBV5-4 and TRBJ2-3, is ETGVTQSPTHLIKTRGQQVTLRCSSQSGHNTVSWYQQALGQGPQFIFQYYREEENGRGNFPPRFSGLQFPNYSSELNVNALELDDSALYLCASSLDRGGTDTQYFGPGTRLTVL.

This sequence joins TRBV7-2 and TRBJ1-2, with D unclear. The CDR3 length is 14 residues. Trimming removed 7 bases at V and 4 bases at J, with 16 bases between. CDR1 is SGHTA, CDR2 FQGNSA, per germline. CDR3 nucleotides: TGTGCCAGCACCGTGGAGTCTGCAGTCTATGGCTACACCTTC. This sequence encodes CASTVESAVYGYTF.

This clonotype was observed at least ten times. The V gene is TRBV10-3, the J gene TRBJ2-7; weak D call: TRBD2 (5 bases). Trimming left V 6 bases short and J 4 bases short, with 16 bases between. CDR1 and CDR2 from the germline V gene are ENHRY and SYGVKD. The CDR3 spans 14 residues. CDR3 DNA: TGTGCCATCAGCGCTTCCGGGGTCTCTTACGAGCAGTACTTC. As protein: CAISASGVSYEQYF.

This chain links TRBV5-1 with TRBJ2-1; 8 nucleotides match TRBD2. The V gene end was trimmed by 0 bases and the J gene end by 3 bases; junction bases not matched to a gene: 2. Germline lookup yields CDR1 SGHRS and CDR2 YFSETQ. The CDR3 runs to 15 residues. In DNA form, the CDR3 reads TGCGCCAGCAGCTTGGAGGGACTAGGCTACAATGAGCAGTTCTTC. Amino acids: CASSLEGLGYNEQFF. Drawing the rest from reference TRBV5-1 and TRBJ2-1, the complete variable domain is KAGVTQTPRYLIKTRGQQVTLSCSPISGHRSVSWYQQTPGQGLQFLFEYFSETQRNKGNFPGRFSGRQFSNSRSEMNVSTLELGDSALYLCASSLEGLGYNEQFFGPGTRLTVL.

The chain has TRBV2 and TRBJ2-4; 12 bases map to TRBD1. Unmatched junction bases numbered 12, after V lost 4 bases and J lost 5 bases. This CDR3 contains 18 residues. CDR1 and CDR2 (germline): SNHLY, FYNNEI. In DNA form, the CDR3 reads TGTGCCAGCAGTGTCGCCCCGGGACAGGGGGCCATGGAAAACATTCAGTACTTC. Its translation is CASSVAPGQGAMENIQYF.

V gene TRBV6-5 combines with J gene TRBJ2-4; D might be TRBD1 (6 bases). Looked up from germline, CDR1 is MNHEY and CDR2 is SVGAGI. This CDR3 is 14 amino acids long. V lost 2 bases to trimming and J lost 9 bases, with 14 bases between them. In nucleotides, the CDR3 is TGTGCCAGCAGTTACGGGGGCGGCCAGGGCATTCAGTACTTC. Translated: CASSYGGGQGIQYF.

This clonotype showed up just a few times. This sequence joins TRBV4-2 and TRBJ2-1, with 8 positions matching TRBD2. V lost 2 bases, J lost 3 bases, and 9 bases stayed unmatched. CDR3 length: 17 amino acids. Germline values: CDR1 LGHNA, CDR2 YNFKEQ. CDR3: CASSQTSSSGLYNEQFF. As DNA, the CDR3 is TGTGCCAGCAGCCAAACGTCCTCTAGCGGGCTCTACAATGAGCAGTTCTTC.

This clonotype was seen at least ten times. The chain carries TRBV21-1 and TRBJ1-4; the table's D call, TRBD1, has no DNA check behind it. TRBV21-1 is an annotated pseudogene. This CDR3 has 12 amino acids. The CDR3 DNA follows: TGTGCCAGCAGCAAAGACAGGGAAAAACTGTTTTTT. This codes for CASSKDREKLFF.

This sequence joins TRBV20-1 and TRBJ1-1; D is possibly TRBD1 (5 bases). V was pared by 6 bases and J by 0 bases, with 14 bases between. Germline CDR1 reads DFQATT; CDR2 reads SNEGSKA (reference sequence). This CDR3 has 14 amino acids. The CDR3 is CSAPRGGVNTEAFF. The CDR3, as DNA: TGCAGTGCCCCCAGAGGAGGGGTGAACACTGAAGCTTTCTTT.

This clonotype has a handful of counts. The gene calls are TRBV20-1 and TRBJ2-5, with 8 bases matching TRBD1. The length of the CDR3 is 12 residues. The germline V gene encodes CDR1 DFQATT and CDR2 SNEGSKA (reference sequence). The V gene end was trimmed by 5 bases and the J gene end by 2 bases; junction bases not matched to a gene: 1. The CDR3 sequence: CSAWDRQETQYF. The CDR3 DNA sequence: TGCAGTGCTTGGGACAGGCAAGAGACCCAGTACTTC.

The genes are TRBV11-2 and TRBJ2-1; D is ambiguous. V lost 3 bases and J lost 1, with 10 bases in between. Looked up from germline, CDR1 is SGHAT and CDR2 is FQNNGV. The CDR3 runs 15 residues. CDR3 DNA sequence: TGTGCCAGCAGCTTCGGCACCATATCCTACAATGAGCAGTTCTTC. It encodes CASSFGTISYNEQFF.

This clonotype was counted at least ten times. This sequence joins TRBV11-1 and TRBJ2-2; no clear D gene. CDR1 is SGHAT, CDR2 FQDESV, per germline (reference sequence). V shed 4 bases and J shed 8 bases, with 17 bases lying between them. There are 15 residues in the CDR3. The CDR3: CASSSTSTVGGELFF. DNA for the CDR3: TGTGCCAGCAGCTCAACATCAACTGTTGGTGGGGAGCTGTTTTTT.

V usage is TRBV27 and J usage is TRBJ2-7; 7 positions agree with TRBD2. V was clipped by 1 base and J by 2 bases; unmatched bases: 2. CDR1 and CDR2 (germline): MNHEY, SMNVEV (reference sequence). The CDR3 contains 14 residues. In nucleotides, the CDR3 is TGTGCCAGCAGTTTATGGGGGAGGGCCTACGAGCAGTACTTC. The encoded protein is CASSLWGRAYEQYF.